These 3 T cell receptor beta chains were all obtained from the same sample, sequenced in a study of T cell responses to AZD1222 COVID-19 vaccine. Assay: immunoSEQ multiplex PCR; the TCRdb copy retains only in-frame clones and omits some. The table lists 90,000 to 130,000 clones, about 85% of them singletons. The sample here was peripheral blood, taken on day 0 of AZD1222 vaccination. These receptors all come from an adult in good health.

The chain couples TRBV18 to TRBJ2-3; perhaps TRBD1 as D (6 bases). In germline, CDR1 is KGHSH, CDR2 LQKENI. Trimming took off 2 bases at V and 7 bases at J, with 19 bases between the two ends. The CDR3 consists of 16 residues. This CDR3 is CASSPETGLGLHTQYF. CDR3 in DNA: TGTGCCAGCTCACCAGAGACAGGATTGGGCCTCCATACGCAGTATTTT.

The V and J genes are TRBV19 and TRBJ1-2, with D perhaps matching TRBD1 (5 bases). V was trimmed by 8 bases and J by 8 bases, leaving 15 bases between them. This CDR3 comprises 12 residues. Germline lookup yields CDR1 LNHDA and CDR2 SQIVND (reference sequence). This chain's CDR3 is CASYGGGQGYTF. The CDR3 DNA follows: TGTGCCAGTTACGGTGGGGGTCAAGGCTACACCTTC.

The V gene is TRBV12-3 or TRBV12-4, the J gene TRBJ1-1, with D possibly being TRBD1 (5 bases). The length of the CDR3 is 13 residues. The V end lost 3 bases, the J end lost 5 bases, and 10 bases lay between the germline ends. In DNA, the CDR3 is TGTGCCAGCAGTTTCGTCGAGGGGACTGAAGCTTTCTTT. As protein: CASSFVEGTEAFF.